This T cell receptor beta chain was recorded in a study of blood T cell repertoires in COVID-19 (TCRdb year 2020). About the study as a whole: Samples covering the acute and convalescent phases of COVID-19 were provided by collaborators in the United States, Italy and Spain. The material from the prospective study consisted of cDNA or gDNA derived from T cells, B-cell-depleted T cells, or PBMCs. Deeply sampled blood TCRbeta repertoires from subjects exposed to, actively infected with, or recovered from COVID-19 were included in the dataset. The repertoires were released in a freely available public database meant as a resource for research on the immune response to SARS-CoV-2. Samples came from the ongoing ImmuneRACE study (first 160 participants) plus 1,254 subjects from 6 global collaborators. Nearly every sample came with metadata listing a de-identified subject ID, COVID-19 status, age in years and sex. HLA class I and class II types, where available, came from metadata supplied by the sample provider rather than from assay-based typing.

Regarding this clone: The antigen it recognizes is unknown. It has no much larger one-base neighbor in the sample; base qualities were not kept.

Broad study findings and their caveats: How much clinical and demographic metadata was included differed by source and by participant, and the metadata was provided uncurated.

Based on the germline V gene, the CDR1 and CDR2 sequences are SGHDT and YYEEEE. The CDR3 runs 16 amino acids, cysteine and phenylalanine included. The CDR3 DNA has 48 bases and is translated from base 1. Trimming costs V 3 bases and J 2 bases, and their ends lie 14 bases apart. TCRbeta CDR3 regions were amplified from genomic DNA by means of the immunoSEQ Assay, a bias-controlled multiplex PCR. Turning to the authors' computational methods: Within the assay, amplification of reference gene primers was used to estimate how many nucleated cells each sample contained. Sequence reads were collapsed and filtered to measure the absolute abundance of every unique TCRbeta CDR3 rearrangement. For each sample, productive Simpson clonality was calculated by taking the square root of Simpson's diversity index across productive rearrangements. TCRdb took over this immuneACCESS table, retaining in-frame rearrangements with V and J assigned. Such tables are incomplete; in checked studies, under half of the missing clones stem from an unresolved V gene, and the remainder is unexplained. The D gene and trimming were derived from the DNA, and the V and J assignments and clone size from that table. This sample is represented by some 150,000 clones; around nine tenths of them were singletons. About 2.3% of the sample is taken by the ten largest.

Collaborating institutions collected whole blood in K2EDTA tubes following their own protocols. Collaborator samples were shipped for TCRbeta analysis as frozen whole blood, isolated PBMCs, or DNA extracted from either sample type. Sequencing used peripheral blood. The source is a human donor in a cohort sampled during active COVID-19. The rearrangement joined TRBV5-6 to TRBJ2-2, and perhaps TRBD2 as D gene, on 5 matching bases. CDR3 sequence: CASSYLEAGNTGELFF. Here is the DNA: TGTGCCAGCAGCTATTTGGAGGCCGGAAACACCGGGGAGCTGTTTTTT.